The T cell receptor (beta chain) under discussion was sequenced for a study of T-cell memory formation after mild COVID-19 (dated by TCRdb to the early 2020s). Describing the broader study: TCR sequence clusters from the two donors were largely donor specific. The cohort was made up of two young adult volunteers, one female and one male, who were previously healthy. T-cell clones expanding and contracting after mild COVID-19 in a couple of donors were tracked by longitudinal TCRalpha and TCRbeta repertoire sequencing.

Reads for this sample came from an Illumina NovaSeq 6000. TCRalpha and TCRbeta cDNA libraries were constructed by 5'RACE with constant-segment primers, with sample barcodes and unique molecular identifiers being introduced. RNA was extracted from every sample with Trizol reagent. Amplification of the libraries took two PCR steps, and the second step added a second sample barcode plus Illumina TruSeq adapters. Sequencing of libraries was performed on an Illumina NovaSeq with 2 x 150 bp paired-end reads. The study's processing was this. With migec v1.2.7, reads were demultiplexed and then collapsed into UMI-guided consensus sequences. Using mixcr v2.1.11, the UMI consensuses were aligned to TRA and TRB V and J templates and assembled into clonotypes. A clonotype was counted as expanded or contracted only if both edgeR and NoisET called the change significant, with noise models trained on biological replicates. For edgeR calls, a false discovery rate-adjusted p below 0.01 and a log2 fold-change threshold of 1 were applied. As an exploratory analysis of dynamics, PCA with hierarchical clustering was applied to max-normalized trajectories of the 1000 most abundant clonotypes. The CD4 or CD8 phenotype of responding clones was assigned using the separately sequenced CD4+ and CD8+ repertoires. In-frame beta chains were kept once TCRdb had trimmed the public reads at Q25 with fastp and called clones with MiXCR. Rows with one shared CDR3 protein collapse into an entry with the most common genes and DNA. Here the V and J calls rest on TCRdb's processing, not on the authors' analysis. The sample table records around 310,000 distinct CDR3 sequences; 20% to 25% of these occur just once. Roughly 21% of the sample is in the top ten clones.

Here is what the overall study found, with its caveats: The study included only a couple of mild cases, and larger cohorts that include severe cases with pre-infection samples were judged to be necessary. Contracting CD4+ clones were found mainly in CM and EM memory subsets, while CD8+ clones were enriched in EMRA. Some responding clones were detected in pre-infection memory, suggesting pre-existing cross-reactive memory T cells joined the SARS-CoV-2 response. Clones that contracted from day 15 to 85 showed balanced CD4/CD8 phenotypes, whereas a second wave of clones that expanded from day 15 to 37 leaned towards CD4+. The second-wave clones that peaked on day 37 were not confirmed to be SARS-CoV-2 specific.

Of note for this clonotype: Its antigen is currently not known. Base qualities are not provided; no much larger clone lies one nucleotide away.

Via the germline V gene, CDR1 is SGHRS and CDR2 YFSETQ. Spanning cysteine to phenylalanine, the CDR3 consists of 14 amino acids. Only the CDR3 portion is preserved as DNA: 42 bases, with reading frame beginning at the first base. V loses 2 bases, J loses 1 base, and the germline ends lie 9 bases apart. Ficoll-Paque density gradient centrifugation was used to isolate PBMCs. This chain is built from TRBV5-1 and TRBJ1-1, with the D gene not clear enough to name. The sample was PBMCs or a T cell subset sorted from them (not recorded which). The sequence came from a young man who had mild COVID-19 (a few samples of this study predate the infection). The sample titles of this study are shuffled in the database, so cell type and time point are left out; the donor was told from shared clones. For the CDR3, the sequence is CASSLQPTNTEAFF. The bases read TGCGCCAGCAGCTTACAACCCACGAACACTGAAGCTTTCTTT.